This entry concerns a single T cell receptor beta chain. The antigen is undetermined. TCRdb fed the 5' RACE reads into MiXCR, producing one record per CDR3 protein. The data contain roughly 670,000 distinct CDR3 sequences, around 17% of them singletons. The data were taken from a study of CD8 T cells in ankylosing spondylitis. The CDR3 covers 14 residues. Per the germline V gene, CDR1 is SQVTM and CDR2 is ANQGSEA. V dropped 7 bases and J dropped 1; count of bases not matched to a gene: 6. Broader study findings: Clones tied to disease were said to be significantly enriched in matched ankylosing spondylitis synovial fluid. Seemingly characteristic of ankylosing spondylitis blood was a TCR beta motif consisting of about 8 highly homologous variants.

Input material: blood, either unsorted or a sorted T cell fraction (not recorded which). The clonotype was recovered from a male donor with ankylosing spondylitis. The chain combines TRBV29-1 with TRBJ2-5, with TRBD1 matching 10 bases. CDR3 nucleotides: TGCAGCGCCCCGGGACAGGGGTCCCAAGAGACCCAGTACTTC. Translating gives CSAPGQGSQETQYF. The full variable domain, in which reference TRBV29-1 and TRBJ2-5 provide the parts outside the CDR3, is SAVISQKPSRDICQRGTSLTIQCQVDSQVTMMFWYRQQPGQSLTLIATANQGSEATYESGFVIDKFPISRPNLTFSTLTVSNMSPEDSSIYLCSAPGQGSQETQYFGPGTRLLVL.